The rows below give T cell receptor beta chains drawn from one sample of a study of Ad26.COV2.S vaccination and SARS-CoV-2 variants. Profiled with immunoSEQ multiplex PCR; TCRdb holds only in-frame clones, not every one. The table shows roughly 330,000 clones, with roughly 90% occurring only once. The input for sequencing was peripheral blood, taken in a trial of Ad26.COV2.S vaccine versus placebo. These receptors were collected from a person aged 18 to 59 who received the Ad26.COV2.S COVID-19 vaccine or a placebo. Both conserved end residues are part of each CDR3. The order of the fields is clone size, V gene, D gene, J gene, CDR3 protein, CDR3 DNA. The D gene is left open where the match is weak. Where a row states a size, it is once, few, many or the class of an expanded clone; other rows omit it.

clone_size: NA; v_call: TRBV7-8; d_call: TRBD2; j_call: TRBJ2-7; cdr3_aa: CASSLGASGGLPLSYEQYF; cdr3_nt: TGTGCCAGCAGCTTAGGGGCTAGCGGGGGCCTGCCTTTATCCTACGAGCAGTACTTC
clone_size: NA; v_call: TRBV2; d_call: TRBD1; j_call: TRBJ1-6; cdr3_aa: CASSATGFNSPLHF; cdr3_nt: TGTGCCAGCAGTGCGACAGGGTTTAATTCACCCCTCCACTTT
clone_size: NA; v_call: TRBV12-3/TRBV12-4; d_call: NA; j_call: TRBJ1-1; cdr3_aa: CASSALRGAFF; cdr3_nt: TGTGCCAGCAGCGCTCTGCGGGGAGCTTTCTTT
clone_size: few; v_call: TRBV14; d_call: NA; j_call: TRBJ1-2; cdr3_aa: CASSQDLWSYGYTF; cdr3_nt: TGTGCCAGCAGCCAAGATCTGTGGAGCTATGGCTACACCTTC
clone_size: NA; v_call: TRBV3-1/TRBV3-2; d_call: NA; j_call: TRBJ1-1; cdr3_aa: CASSPTRSRTEAFF; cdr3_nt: TGTGCCAGCAGCCCCACGAGGTCGAGGACTGAAGCTTTCTTT
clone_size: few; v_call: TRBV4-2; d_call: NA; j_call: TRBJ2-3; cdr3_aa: CASSSSGLATQYF; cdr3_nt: TGTGCCAGCAGCTCAAGCGGGCTAGCTACGCAGTATTTT
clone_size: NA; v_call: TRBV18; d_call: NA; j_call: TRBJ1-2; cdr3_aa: CASSPRIQGRVGGYTF; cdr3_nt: TGTGCCAGCTCACCGCGGATTCAGGGTAGAGTCGGAGGCTACACCTTC
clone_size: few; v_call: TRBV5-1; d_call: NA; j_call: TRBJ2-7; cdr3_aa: CASRLQGLSYEQYF; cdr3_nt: TGCGCCAGCAGGCTCCAGGGTCTCTCCTACGAGCAGTACTTC
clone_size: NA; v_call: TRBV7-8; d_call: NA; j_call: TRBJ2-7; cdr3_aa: CASSLGIGRGNEQYF; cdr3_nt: TGTGCCAGCAGCTTAGGGATTGGGCGAGGAAACGAGCAGTACTTC
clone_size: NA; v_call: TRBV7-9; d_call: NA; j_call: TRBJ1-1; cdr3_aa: CASSLQQSMNTEAFF; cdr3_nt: TGTGCCAGCAGCTTACAACAGTCCATGAACACTGAAGCTTTCTTT
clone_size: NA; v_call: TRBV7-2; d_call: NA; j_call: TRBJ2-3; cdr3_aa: CASSFNPGATDTQYF; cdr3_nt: TGTGCCAGCAGCTTTAATCCGGGGGCGACAGATACGCAGTATTTT
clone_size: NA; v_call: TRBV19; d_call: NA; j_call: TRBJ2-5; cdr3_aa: CASSIRDDLKETQYF; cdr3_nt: TGTGCCAGTAGTATAAGGGACGACCTCAAAGAGACCCAGTACTTC
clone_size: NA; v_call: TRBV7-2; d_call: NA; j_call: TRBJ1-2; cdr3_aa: CASSRSGGQLYGYTF; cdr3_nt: TGTGCCAGCAGCCGCTCGGGGGGGCAGCTCTATGGCTACACCTTC
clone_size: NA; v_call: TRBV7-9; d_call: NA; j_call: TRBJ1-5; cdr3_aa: CASTEGRNNQPQHF; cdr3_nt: TGTGCCAGCACTGAAGGCAGAAACAATCAGCCCCAGCATTTT
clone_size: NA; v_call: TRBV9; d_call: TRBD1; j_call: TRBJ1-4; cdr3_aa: CASSAETGGYEKLFF; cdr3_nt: TGTGCCAGCAGCGCTGAGACAGGGGGCTATGAAAAACTGTTTTTT
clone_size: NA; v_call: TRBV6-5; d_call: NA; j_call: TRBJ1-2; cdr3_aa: CASSSGGTDYGYTF; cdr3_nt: TGTGCCAGCAGTAGTGGGGGGACTGACTATGGCTACACCTTC